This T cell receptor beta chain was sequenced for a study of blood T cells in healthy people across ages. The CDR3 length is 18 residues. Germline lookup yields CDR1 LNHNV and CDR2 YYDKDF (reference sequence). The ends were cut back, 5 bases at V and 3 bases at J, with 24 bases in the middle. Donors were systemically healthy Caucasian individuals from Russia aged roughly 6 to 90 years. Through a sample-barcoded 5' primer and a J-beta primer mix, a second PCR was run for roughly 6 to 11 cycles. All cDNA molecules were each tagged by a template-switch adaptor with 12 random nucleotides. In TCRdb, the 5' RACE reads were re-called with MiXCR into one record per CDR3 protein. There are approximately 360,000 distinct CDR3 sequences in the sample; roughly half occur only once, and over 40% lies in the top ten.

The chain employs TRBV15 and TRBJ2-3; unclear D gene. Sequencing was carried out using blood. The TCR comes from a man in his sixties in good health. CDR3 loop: CATSRHLGGLGQTDTQYF. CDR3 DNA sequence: TGTGCCACCAGCCGTCATTTAGGCGGCCTTGGGCAGACAGATACGCAGTATTTT.